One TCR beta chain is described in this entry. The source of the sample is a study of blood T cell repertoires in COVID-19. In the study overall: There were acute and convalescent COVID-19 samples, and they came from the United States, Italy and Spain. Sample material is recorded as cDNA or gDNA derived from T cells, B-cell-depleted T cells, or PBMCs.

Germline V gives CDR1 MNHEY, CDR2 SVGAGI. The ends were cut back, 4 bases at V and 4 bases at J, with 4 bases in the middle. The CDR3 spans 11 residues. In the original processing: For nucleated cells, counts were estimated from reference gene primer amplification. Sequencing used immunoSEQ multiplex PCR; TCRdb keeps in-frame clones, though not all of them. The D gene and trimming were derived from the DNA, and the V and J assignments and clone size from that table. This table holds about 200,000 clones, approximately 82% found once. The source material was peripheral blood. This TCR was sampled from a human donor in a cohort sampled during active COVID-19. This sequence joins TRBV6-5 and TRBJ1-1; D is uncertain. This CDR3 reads CASSSRTEAFF. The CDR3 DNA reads TGTGCCAGCAGTTCTCGCACTGAAGCTTTCTTT.